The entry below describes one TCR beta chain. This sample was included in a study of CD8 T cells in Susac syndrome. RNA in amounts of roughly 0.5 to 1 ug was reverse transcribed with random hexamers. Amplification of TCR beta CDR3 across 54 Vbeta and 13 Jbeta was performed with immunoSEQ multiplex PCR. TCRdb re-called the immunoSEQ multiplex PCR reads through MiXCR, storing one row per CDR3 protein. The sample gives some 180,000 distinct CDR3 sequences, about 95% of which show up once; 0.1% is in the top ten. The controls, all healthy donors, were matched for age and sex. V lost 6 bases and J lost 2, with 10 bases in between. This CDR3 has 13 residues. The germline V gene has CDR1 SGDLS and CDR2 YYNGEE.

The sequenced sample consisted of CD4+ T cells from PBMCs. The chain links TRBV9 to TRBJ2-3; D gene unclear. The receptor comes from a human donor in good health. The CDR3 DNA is TGTGCCAGCACGAGAAGAGCCACAGATACGCAGTATTTT. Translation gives CASTRRATDTQYF.